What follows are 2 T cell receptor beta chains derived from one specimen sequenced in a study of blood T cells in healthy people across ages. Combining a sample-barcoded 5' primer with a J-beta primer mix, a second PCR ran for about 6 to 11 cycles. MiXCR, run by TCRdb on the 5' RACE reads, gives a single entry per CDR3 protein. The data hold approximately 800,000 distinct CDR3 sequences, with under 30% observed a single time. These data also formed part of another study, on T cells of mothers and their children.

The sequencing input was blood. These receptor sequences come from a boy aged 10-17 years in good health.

The CDR3 is CASSQERTWVELFF. The CDR3 bases are TGCGCCAGCAGCCAAGAAAGAACATGGGTGGAGCTGTTTTTT. The chain couples TRBV4-1 to TRBJ2-2; no clear D. This CDR3 comprises 14 residues. The germline CDR1 and CDR2 sequences are MGHRA and YSYEKL. V shed 0 bases and J shed 10 bases, with 12 bases lying between them.

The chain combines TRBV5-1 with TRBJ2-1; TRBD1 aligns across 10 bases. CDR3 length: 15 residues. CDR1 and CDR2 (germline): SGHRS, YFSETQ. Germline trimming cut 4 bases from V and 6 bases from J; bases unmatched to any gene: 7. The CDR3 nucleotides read TGCGCCAGCAGCCTGGGGACAGGGGTGGGCAATGAGCAGTTCTTC. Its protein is CASSLGTGVGNEQFF.